This entry is about one T cell receptor (beta chain). The antigen remains undetermined. This specimen belongs to a study of T-cell memory formation after mild COVID-19. Whole-study context: TCR clusters mostly belonged to single donors. Study outcomes and limitations: In second-wave clones peaking day 37, SARS-CoV-2 specificity remained unconfirmed.

The germline V gene has CDR1 SGHAT and CDR2 FQDESV (reference sequence). The CDR3 is 17 residues long. V lost 5 bases to trimming and J lost 1 base, with 17 bases between them. TCRdb reprocessed the 5' RACE reads with MiXCR, giving one entry per CDR3 protein. The table lists roughly 200,000 distinct CDR3 sequences, roughly 23% of them singletons. The receptor was isolated from an adult woman who had mild COVID-19 (a few samples of this study predate the infection). Cell type and time point are not known. This rearrangement joins TRBV11-1 to TRBJ2-2, with a possible D match to TRBD1 (5 bases). The sequencing sample was made of PBMCs or a T cell subset sorted from them (not recorded which). This CDR3 reads CASSDLKDTMNTGELFF. Written as DNA, the CDR3 is TGTGCCAGCAGCGATCTCAAGGACACTATGAACACCGGGGAGCTGTTTTTT. Based on the CDR3 plus reference TRBV11-1 and TRBJ2-2, the full variable domain is EAEVAQSPRYKITEKSQAVAFWCDPISGHATLYWYRQILGQGPELLVQFQDESVVDDSQLPKDRFSAERLKGVDSTLKIQPAELGDSAMYLCASSDLKDTMNTGELFFGEGSRLTVL.